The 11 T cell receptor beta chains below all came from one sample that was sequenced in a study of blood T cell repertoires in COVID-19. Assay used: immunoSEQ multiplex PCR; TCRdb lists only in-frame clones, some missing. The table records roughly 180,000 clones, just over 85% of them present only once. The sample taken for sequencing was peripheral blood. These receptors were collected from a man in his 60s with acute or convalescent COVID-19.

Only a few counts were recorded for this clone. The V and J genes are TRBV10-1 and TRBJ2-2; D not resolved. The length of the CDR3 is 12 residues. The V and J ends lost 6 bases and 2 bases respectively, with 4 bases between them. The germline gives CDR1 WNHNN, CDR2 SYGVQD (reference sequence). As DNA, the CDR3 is TGCGCCAGCAGCTATAACACCGGGGAGCTGTTTTTT. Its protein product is CASSYNTGELFF.

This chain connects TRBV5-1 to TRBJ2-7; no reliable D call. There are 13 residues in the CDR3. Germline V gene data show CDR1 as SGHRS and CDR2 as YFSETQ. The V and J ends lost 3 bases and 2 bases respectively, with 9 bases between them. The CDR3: CASSSSSPYEQYF. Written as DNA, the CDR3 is TGCGCCAGCAGCTCCTCGAGCCCCTACGAGCAGTACTTC.

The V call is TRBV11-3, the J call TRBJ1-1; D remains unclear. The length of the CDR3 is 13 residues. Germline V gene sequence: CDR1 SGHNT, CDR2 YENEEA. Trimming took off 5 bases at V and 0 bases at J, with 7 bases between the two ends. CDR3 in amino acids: CASSLGLNTEAFF. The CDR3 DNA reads TGTGCCAGCAGCCTCGGTCTGAACACTGAAGCTTTCTTT.

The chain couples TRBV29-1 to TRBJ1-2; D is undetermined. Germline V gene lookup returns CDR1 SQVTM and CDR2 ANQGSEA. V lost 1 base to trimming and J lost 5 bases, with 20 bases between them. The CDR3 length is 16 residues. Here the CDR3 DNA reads TGCAGCGTTGAAGTAGTTGGTAGGCCCGGGATATATGGCTACACCTTC. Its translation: CSVEVVGRPGIYGYTF.

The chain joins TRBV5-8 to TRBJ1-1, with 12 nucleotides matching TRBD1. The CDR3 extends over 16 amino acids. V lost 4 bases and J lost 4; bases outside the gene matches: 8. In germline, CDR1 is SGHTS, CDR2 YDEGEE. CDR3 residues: CASSPGTGGKSTEAFF. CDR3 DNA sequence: TGTGCCAGCAGCCCCGGGACAGGGGGCAAGAGCACTGAAGCTTTCTTT.

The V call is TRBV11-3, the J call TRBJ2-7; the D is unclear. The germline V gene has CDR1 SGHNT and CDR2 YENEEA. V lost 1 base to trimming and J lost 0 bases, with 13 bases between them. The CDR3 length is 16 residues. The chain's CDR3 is CASSLGGVHPSYEQYF. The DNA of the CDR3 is TGTGCCAGCAGCTTAGGCGGTGTCCACCCCTCCTACGAGCAGTACTTC.

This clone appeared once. In DNA form, the CDR3 reads TGTGCCAGTAGTATAGTGCCAGGCTTATCCGGGAGCTATGGCTACACCTTC. Encoded protein: CASSIVPGLSGSYGYTF. The chain uses TRBV19 and TRBJ1-2; D remains unclear. This CDR3 has 17 residues. Germline values: CDR1 LNHDA, CDR2 SQIVND (reference sequence). V was clipped by 1 base and J by 4 bases, with 19 bases between them.

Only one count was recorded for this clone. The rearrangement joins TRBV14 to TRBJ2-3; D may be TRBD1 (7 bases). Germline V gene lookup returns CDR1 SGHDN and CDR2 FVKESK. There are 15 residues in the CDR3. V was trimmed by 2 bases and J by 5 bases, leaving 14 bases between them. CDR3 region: CASSQQRQGGDTQYF. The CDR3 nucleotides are TGTGCCAGCAGCCAACAGAGACAGGGAGGAGATACGCAGTATTTT.

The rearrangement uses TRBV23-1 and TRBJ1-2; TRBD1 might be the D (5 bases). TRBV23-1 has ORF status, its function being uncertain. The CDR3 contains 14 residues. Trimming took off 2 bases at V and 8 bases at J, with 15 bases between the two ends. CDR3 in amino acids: CASSQPRGGNGYTF. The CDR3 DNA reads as TGCGCCAGCAGTCAACCCCGGGGGGGGAACGGCTACACCTTC.

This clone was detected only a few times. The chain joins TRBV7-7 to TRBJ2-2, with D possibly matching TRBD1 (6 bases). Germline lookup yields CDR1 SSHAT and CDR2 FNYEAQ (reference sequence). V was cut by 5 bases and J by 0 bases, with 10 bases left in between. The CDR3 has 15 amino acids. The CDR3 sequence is CASSDHRANTGELFF. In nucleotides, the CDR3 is TGTGCCAGCAGCGACCACAGGGCGAACACCGGGGAGCTGTTTTTT.

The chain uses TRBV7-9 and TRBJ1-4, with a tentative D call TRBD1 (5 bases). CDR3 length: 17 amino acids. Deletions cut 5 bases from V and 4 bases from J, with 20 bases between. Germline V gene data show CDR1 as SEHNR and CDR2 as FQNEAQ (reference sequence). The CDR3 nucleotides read TGTGCCAGCAGCCAAAATGGACGGTTCCAGGGTAATGAAAAACTGTTTTTT. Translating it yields CASSQNGRFQGNEKLFF.